This T cell receptor (beta chain) derives from a study of CD8+CD57+ T cells in acquired aplastic anemia (dated by TCRdb to between 2018 and 2020). In terms of the full investigation: Extracted DNA from sorted CD4+ and CD8+ cells averaged approximately 3 ug, ranging from roughly 0.2 to 30 ug. CD8+CD57+ expansion was defined as a frequency above the mean frequency observed in healthy subjects. The study at large found these results: No significant difference in CD8+ Simpson's diversity was found between patients and healthy controls (P=0.060). Around 31 CD8+ CDR3 sequences were shared between patients and controls but appeared highly expressed in patients and within their immunodominant clones.

Patients chosen for sequencing had shown expansion of CD8+CD57+ cells by flow cytometry. Severe acquired aplastic anemia was diagnosed in all patients according to International Study of Aplastic Anemia and Agranulocytosis and Camitta criteria. No therapy had been received by the patients at the time of blood sampling. In this study, sorted CD4+ and CD8+ T cells from the blood of healthy subjects and of severe aplastic anemia patients had their TCR repertoires deep-sequenced. In the USA, patient enrollment took place under clinicaltrials.gov protocols 00001620, 01623167, 00001397, 00071045, 00081523 and 00961064. Ficoll-Paque density gradient centrifugation was used to isolate peripheral blood mononuclear cells. CD4+ and CD8+ T cells were sorted by FACS or magnetic beads before DNA extraction. The germline V gene gives CDR1 as ENHRY and CDR2 as SYGVKD. The CDR3 goes from the cysteine to the phenylalanine over 15 residues. Of the read, only the CDR3 DNA is kept; its 45 bases are in frame from base 1.

As for this clonotype: What this receptor recognizes is not known. One end of the junction does not line up with germline, which may come from a read error.

TCR beta VDJ combination and CDR3 sequence profiling used genomic DNA as the template. An Illumina HiSeq 2000 was the platform used for TCR repertoire sequencing. On the authors' methods: Repertoires were assessed using TRBV/TRBJ rearrangement plots, CDR3 size and DJ length profiles, and Simpson's diversity index. The most abundant DNA sequence in the deep sequencing data was taken as the immunodominant clone. CDR3 amino acid sequences were checked for sharing between subjects and were compared against published repertoires and the VDJdb database. TCRdb reran the public reads through fastp at Q25 and MiXCR, keeping productive beta chains. CDR3 protein duplicates are merged, each entry listing the most common genes and DNA. The V and J calls come from TCRdb's annotation, not from the publication. In all, the sample holds 150,000 to 160,000 distinct CDR3 sequences, and about 50% of those were seen once. The leading ten clones occupy approximately 12% of the sample.

The chain joins TRBV10-3 to TRBJ2-3, with 10 junctional bases fitting TRBD1. The sample comprised sorted CD4+, CD8+, or CD8+CD57+ T cells (not recorded which) from PBMCs. The clonotype originates from a human donor with aplastic anemia. The CDR3 reads as follows: CASSGDRGPTDTQYF. In nucleotides, the sequence is TGCGCCAGCAGTGGGGACAGGGGACCTACAGATACGCAGTATTTT.